This TCR beta chain came from a study of CD8 T cells in ankylosing spondylitis. From the 5' RACE reads, TCRdb called clonotypes with MiXCR, one entry per CDR3 protein. In the table there are more than 650,000 distinct CDR3 sequences, approximately 12% of which are singletons. The V gene's germline CDR1 is SGHTA and CDR2 FQGNSA. CDR3 length: 17 amino acids. With 2 bases clipped from V and 6 bases from J, the junction kept 11 bases outside the gene matches. Study-wide results and limits: Made up of about eight highly homologous variants, a TCR beta motif appeared characteristic of ankylosing spondylitis blood.

As concerns this clonotype: Its target is not known.

This clonotype was obtained from a male donor with ankylosing spondylitis. Sequences were obtained from blood, either unsorted or a sorted T cell fraction (not recorded which). The chain recombines TRBV7-2 with TRBJ2-3, with 10 bases aligning to TRBD1. The CDR3, as DNA: TGTGCCAGCAGCTTAAGAGTCGGGACAGGGGTAGCGGATACGCAGTATTTT. Translated: CASSLRVGTGVADTQYF.